This passage covers 4 T cell receptor beta chains from one sample sequenced in a study of cytomegalovirus exposure and HLA in healthy donors. PCR employed 60 Vbeta and 13 Jbeta primers. The data were produced by immunoSEQ multiplex PCR, yet TCRdb's version contains in-frame clones alone and is incomplete. The sample holds 55,000 to 65,000 clones, about 85% seen once. The sequencing sample was made of PBMCs. These TCRs come from a female donor in good health and CMV-seronegative.

The rearrangement joins TRBV18 to TRBJ1-2; 8 positions match TRBD1. Germline trimming cut 5 bases from V and 1 base from J; bases unmatched to any gene: 3. CDR1 KGHSH and CDR2 LQKENI come from the germline V gene. The CDR3 extends over 14 amino acids. The CDR3, as DNA: TGTGCCAGCTCAGAACAGGGGGATAACTATGGCTACACCTTC. Protein sequence: CASSEQGDNYGYTF.

This chain links TRBV28 with TRBJ2-7, with a tentative D call TRBD1 (6 bases). The CDR3 sequence is 12 residues long. The germline V gene encodes CDR1 MDHEN and CDR2 SYDVKM. Trimming cost V 8 bases and J 10 bases, with 18 bases left between them. The DNA of the CDR3 is TGTGCCAGCGGCCCCACCGGGACAAGACAGTACTTC. As protein: CASGPTGTRQYF.

The chain recombines TRBV6-5 with TRBJ2-7; 9 nucleotides line up with TRBD2. Germline values: CDR1 MNHEY, CDR2 SVGAGI. The CDR3 contains 15 residues. Germline trimming cut 0 bases from V and 2 bases from J; bases unmatched to any gene: 2. In DNA form, the CDR3 reads TGTGCCAGCAGTTACTCACGGACTAGCGCCTACGAGCAGTACTTC. Translating it yields CASSYSRTSAYEQYF.

V and J are TRBV7-9 and TRBJ1-2; D not certain. There are 17 residues in the CDR3. Trimming took off 5 bases at V and 3 bases at J, with 22 bases between the two ends. Germline loops: CDR1 SEHNR, CDR2 FQNEAQ (reference sequence). CDR3 sequence reads: CASSTQSGEKRYYGYTF. In DNA, the CDR3 is TGTGCCAGCAGCACCCAAAGTGGGGAGAAGAGGTACTATGGCTACACCTTC.